This T cell receptor beta chain was identified during a study of T cells in narcolepsy (dated by TCRdb to about 2018). Concerning the study at large: Patients with narcolepsy type 1 or type 2 (NT1, NT2) were enrolled in the study together with healthy control donors. The study sought autoreactive T cells targeting hypocretin neuron self-antigens (hypocretin, TRIB2) in narcolepsy patients, using TCR Vbeta sequencing to track clonotypes in blood and CSF. The study at large found these results: According to the report, autoreactive clonotypes were detected serially in the blood of the same patients and of different patients, but not in healthy controls. Some blood memory CD4+ repertoires from patients and controls contained no sequences matching autoreactive T cell clones. Patients and controls had comparable numbers of sequenced blood memory CD4+ clonotypes, averaging about 39,000 and 30,000, respectively. Plots that compared CSF and blood CD4+ T cell clonotypes from the same patient highlighted HCRT-specific and TRIB2-specific autoreactive clonotypes.

For TCR Vbeta sequencing, memory CD4+ T cells were sorted ex vivo from the peripheral blood of both healthy controls and narcolepsy patients. V drops 0 bases and J drops 0 bases, leaving 10 bases in between. The CDR3 holds 16 amino acids from the cysteine to the phenylalanine. Of the read, only the CDR3 DNA is kept; its 48 bases are in frame from base 1. The germline V gene encodes CDR1 SGHRS and CDR2 YFSETQ. Of note for this clone: What this receptor recognizes is not known. Per-base qualities were not stored, and no clone one base away is much larger.

The library was made by the immunoSEQ multiplex PCR assay. TCRdb mirrors the immuneACCESS table, restricted to in-frame sequences. Some clones are absent from its copies; in checked studies, under half trace to an unresolved V gene, and the reason for the others is unknown. For this sample the table gives roughly 35,000 clones, of which under 85% were detected only once. The ten largest clones take up 1.5% to 2% of the sample. This TCR was recovered from a human donor with narcolepsy. Material: CD45RA- memory CD4+ T cells from PBMCs. In light of the paper, this sample's cell subset or site label describes: memory T cells sorted ex vivo from peripheral blood. This sequence uses TRBV5-1 and TRBJ2-1; no confident D gene assignment can be made. The CDR3 region reads CASSLGHQGSYNEQFF. The nucleotides read TGCGCCAGCAGCTTGGGACATCAAGGCTCCTACAATGAGCAGTTCTTC.